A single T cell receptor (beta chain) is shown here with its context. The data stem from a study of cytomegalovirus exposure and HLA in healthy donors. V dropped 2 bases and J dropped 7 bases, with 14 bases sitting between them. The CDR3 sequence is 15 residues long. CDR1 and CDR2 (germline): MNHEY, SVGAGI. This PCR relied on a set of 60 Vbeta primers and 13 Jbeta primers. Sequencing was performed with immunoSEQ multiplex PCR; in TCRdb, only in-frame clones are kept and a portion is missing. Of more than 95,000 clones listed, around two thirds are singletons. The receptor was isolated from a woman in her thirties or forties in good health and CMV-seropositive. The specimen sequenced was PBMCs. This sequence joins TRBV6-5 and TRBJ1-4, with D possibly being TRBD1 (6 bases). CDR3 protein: CASSYTRGGAEKLFF. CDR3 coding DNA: TGTGCCAGCAGTTACACGAGGGGGGGCGCTGAAAAACTGTTTTTT.